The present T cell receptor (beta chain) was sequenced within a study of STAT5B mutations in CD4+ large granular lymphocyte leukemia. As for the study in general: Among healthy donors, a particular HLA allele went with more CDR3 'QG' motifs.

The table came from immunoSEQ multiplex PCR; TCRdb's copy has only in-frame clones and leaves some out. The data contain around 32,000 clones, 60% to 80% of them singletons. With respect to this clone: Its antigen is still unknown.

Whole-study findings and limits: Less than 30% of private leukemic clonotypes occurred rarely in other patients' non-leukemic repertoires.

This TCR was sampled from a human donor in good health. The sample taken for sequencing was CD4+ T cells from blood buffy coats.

The CDR3 is CATSTDRTGFNQPQHF. The CDR3 DNA follows: TGTGCCACCAGCACAGATAGGACAGGGTTCAATCAGCCCCAGCATTTT. J is TRBJ1-5 and V is TRBV15; TRBD1 aligns across 8 bases. Trimming cost V 4 bases and J 3 bases; bases outside gene matches: 8. CDR1 is LNHNV, CDR2 YYDKDF, per germline (reference sequence). This CDR3 region has 16 residues. The whole variable domain, remainder taken from reference TRBV15 and TRBJ1-5, is DAMVIQNPRYQVTQFGKPVTLSCSQTLNHNVMYWYQQKSSQAPKLLFHYYDKDFNNEADTPDNFQSRRPNTSFCFLDIRSPGLGDTAMYLCATSTDRTGFNQPQHFGDGTRLSIL.